This T cell receptor (beta chain) is drawn from a study of T cell responses to AZD1222 COVID-19 vaccine. Whole-study results and caveats: Baseline serology detected seropositivity in only five to seven AZD1222 recipients.

A word on this clone: Its specificity is not known.

The CDR3 covers 15 residues. The V gene's germline CDR1 is LNHDA and CDR2 SQIVND (reference sequence). Trimming removed 3 bases from V and 7 bases from J, with 16 bases in between. Sequenced by immunoSEQ multiplex PCR; TCRdb stores in-frame clones only, minus some. The table shows around 84,000 clones, with nearly 90% occurring only once. The source of this sequence is an adult in good health. This material consisted of peripheral blood, taken on day 0 of AZD1222 vaccination. The V and J genes are TRBV19 and TRBJ2-1; a possible D gene is TRBD2 (6 bases). The CDR3 is CASSIDPGTWNEQFF. The CDR3 DNA follows: TGTGCCAGTAGTATTGACCCGGGGACTTGGAATGAGCAGTTCTTC.